One and the same sample provided the 5 T cell receptor beta chains below, sequenced in a study of regulatory T cells in long-lasting Graves disease. As to time point: newly diagnosed GD, antithyroid drugs for less than 3 months. The TCR library was made from RNA extracted from PBMCs. According to the study, TCR beta libraries were built with iRepertoire HTBI primers and CDR3-region Arm-PCR. TCRdb processed the multiplex PCR reads anew with MiXCR; each CDR3 protein has one entry. Of 550,000 or so distinct CDR3 sequences in the sample, about 12% were seen once. The same sample was also studied in work on T cells in Graves' hyperthyroidism and ophthalmopathy.

The source was peripheral blood mononuclear cells (PBMCs), collected at new diagnosis, from a patient treated with antithyroid drugs. The receptors stem from a woman between 25 and 40 years old with Graves disease.

This clonotype occurred many times. The CDR3 spells CASSLGRFYEQYF. CDR3 nucleotide sequence: TGTGCCAGCAGCTTGGGCCGTTTCTACGAGCAGTACTTC. The chain has TRBV7-9 and TRBJ2-7; D remains unclear. CDR1 is SEHNR and CDR2 is FQNEAQ in the germline V gene (reference sequence). The CDR3 loop spans 13 amino acids. V dropped 3 bases and J dropped 3 bases, with 9 bases sitting between them.

This clonotype showed up just a few times. This rearrangement joins TRBV3-1 to TRBJ1-2; D gene uncertain. Trimming removed 0 bases at V and 4 bases at J, with 12 bases between. Germline-derived CDR1 and CDR2 are LGHDT and YNNKEL (reference sequence). The CDR3 length is 15 residues. The CDR3 protein is CASSQDVSGFYGYTF. In DNA, the CDR3 is TGTGCCAGCAGCCAAGATGTTTCCGGATTCTATGGCTACACCTTC.

This rearrangement joins TRBV4-3 to TRBJ1-1; TRBD1 agrees at 9 bases. Trimming removed 1 base from V and 3 bases from J; junction bases left unmatched: 6. CDR3 length: 16 residues. Germline V CDR1 and CDR2: LGHNA, YSLEER. The CDR3 sequence: CASSQVRGTGYTEAFF. CDR3 DNA: TGCGCCAGCAGCCAAGTACGCGGGACAGGGTACACTGAAGCTTTCTTT.

With respect to this clonotype: One end of the junction does not line up with germline, which may come from a read error. The CDR3 loop is CVSSLAGTLLVDTQYF. The CDR3 nucleotides read TGTGTCAGCAGCTTGGCGGGGACGCTCCTGGTAGATACGCAGTATTTT. The rearrangement links TRBV5-8 to TRBJ2-3; possible D gene TRBD2, 6 bases. The CDR3 covers 16 residues. From germline, CDR1 is SGHTS and CDR2 YDEGEE. Looking up the rest from reference TRBV5-8 and TRBJ2-3 gives the full variable domain: EAGVTQSPTHLIKTRGQQATLRCSPISGHTSVYWYQQALGLGLQFLLWYDEGEERNRGNFPPRFSGRQFPNYSSELNVNALELEDSALYLCVSSLAGTLLVDTQYFGPGTRLTVL.

At least ten counts were recorded for this clonotype. The genes are TRBV28 and TRBJ2-7; the match to TRBD1 covers 8 bases. Germline lookup yields CDR1 MDHEN and CDR2 SYDVKM. Trimming removed 7 bases from V and 4 bases from J; junction bases left unmatched: 9. CDR3 size: 14 residues. In DNA, the CDR3 is TGTGCCAGCACCGAGGACAGGGTGAAGTACGAGCAGTACTTC. This gives the protein CASTEDRVKYEQYF.